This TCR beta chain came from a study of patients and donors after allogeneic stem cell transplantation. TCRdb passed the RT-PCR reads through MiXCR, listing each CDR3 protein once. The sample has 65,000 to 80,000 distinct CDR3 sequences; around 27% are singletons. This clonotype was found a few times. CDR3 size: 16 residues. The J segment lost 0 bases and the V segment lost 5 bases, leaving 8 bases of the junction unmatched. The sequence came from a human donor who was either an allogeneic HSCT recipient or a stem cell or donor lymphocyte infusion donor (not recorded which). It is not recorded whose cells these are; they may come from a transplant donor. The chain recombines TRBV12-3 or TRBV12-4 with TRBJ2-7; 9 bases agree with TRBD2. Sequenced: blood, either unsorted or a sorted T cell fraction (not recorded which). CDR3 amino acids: CASSAYSGGSSYEQYF. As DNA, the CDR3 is TGTGCCAGCAGTGCTTATAGCGGGGGCTCCTCCTACGAGCAGTACTTC.